The clone carrying this T cell receptor (beta chain) turned up a few times. Its antigen is as yet unknown. This sample was included in a study of beta chain features in type 1 diabetes. General study points: Equally in patients and controls, PCR might preferentially amplify shorter templates. In type 1 diabetes patients, VDJ junctions had fewer insertions; deletions at these junctions were more frequent.

Germline values: CDR1 LGHNA, CDR2 YSLEER. V was clipped by 0 bases and J by 8 bases, with 14 bases between them. This CDR3 has 15 residues. Each sorted population was over 95% pure. Of the isolated RNA, all was reverse transcribed, and so the sequenced material was expressed TCRB transcripts. The repertoire was sequenced with immunoSEQ multiplex PCR; TCRdb's copy has only in-frame clones and lacks some. The sample has around 160,000 clones, under 60% seen once. The TCR was taken from a man aged 18 to 30 in good health. The sequenced material came from Tregs from blood. V and J are TRBV4-3 and TRBJ2-1, with a possible D match to TRBD2 (6 bases). DNA for the CDR3: TGCGCCAGCAGCCAAGATTTCCTACGGGGGTATGAGCAGTTCTTC. Protein product: CASSQDFLRGYEQFF.